Listed below are T cell receptor beta chains from one sample, sequenced in a study of metastatic and nonmetastatic thyroid tumors. TCRdb re-called the PCR reads with MiXCR. The table includes about 5,800 clones, 37% detected once. Sample: tumor tissue. The receptors were gathered from a male donor with papillary thyroid cancer or a benign thyroid nodule (not recorded which). Some clones in this sample may be carry-over from other donors' samples. Each CDR3 is given with its conserved first and last residue. Fields, in order: J gene, clone size, V gene, D gene, CDR3 DNA, CDR3 protein. A D gene is named only where the DNA matches it firmly. The size entry is marked missing in some rows and otherwise reads once, few, many or a size class.

j_gene: TRBJ2-2
abundance: -
v_gene: TRBV7-3
d_gene: -
CDR3nt: TGTGCCAGCAGCTCCGGAAGGCCGAACACCGGGGAGCTGTTTTTT
CDR3aa: CASSSGRPNTGELFF

j_gene: TRBJ2-1
abundance: -
v_gene: TRBV6-1
d_gene: -
CDR3nt: TGTGCCAGCAGTCACCAGGGAATGGGGGGCAATGAGCAGTTCTTC
CDR3aa: CASSHQGMGGNEQFF

j_gene: TRBJ2-1
abundance: -
v_gene: TRBV7-3
d_gene: -
CDR3nt: TGTGCCAGCAGCCCCACCCTCTTGGATGAGCAGTTCTTC
CDR3aa: CASSPTLLDEQFF

j_gene: TRBJ1-2
abundance: -
v_gene: TRBV19
d_gene: -
CDR3nt: TGTGCCAGTAGTACGTGGAGTGGCTACACCTTC
CDR3aa: CASSTWSGYTF

j_gene: TRBJ1-2
abundance: -
v_gene: TRBV25-1
d_gene: -
CDR3nt: TGTGCCAGCAGTGATCGAGGGGGTGGCTATGGCTACACCTTC
CDR3aa: CASSDRGGGYGYTF

j_gene: TRBJ1-1
abundance: -
v_gene: TRBV11-2
d_gene: -
CDR3nt: TGTGCCAGCAGCTTATTCGGCAGGGAGAACACTGAAGCTTTCTTT
CDR3aa: CASSLFGRENTEAFF

j_gene: TRBJ2-3
abundance: -
v_gene: TRBV28
d_gene: -
CDR3nt: TGTGCCAGCAGTTGGGACACCTTAGTTGCAGATACGCAGTATTTT
CDR3aa: CASSWDTLVADTQYF

j_gene: TRBJ2-7
abundance: few
v_gene: TRBV24-1
d_gene: TRBD1
CDR3nt: TGTGCCACCAGTGACGCGACAGGGGCTACGTACGGGCAGTACTTC
CDR3aa: CATSDATGATYGQYF

j_gene: TRBJ2-7
abundance: large
v_gene: TRBV20-1
d_gene: -
CDR3nt: TGCAGTGCCGCCCCCGCGACAGGTACCTACGAGCAGTACTTC
CDR3aa: CSAAPATGTYEQYF

j_gene: TRBJ1-2
abundance: -
v_gene: TRBV18
d_gene: TRBD1
CDR3nt: TGTGCCAGCTCACCCAACAGGGGGCAGGGCTATGGCTACACCTTC
CDR3aa: CASSPNRGQGYGYTF

j_gene: TRBJ1-3
abundance: -
v_gene: TRBV9
d_gene: -
CDR3nt: TGTGCCAACAGCTCCCGCGGGACTGTCTCTGGAAACACCATATATTTT
CDR3aa: CANSSRGTVSGNTIYF

j_gene: TRBJ2-7
abundance: -
v_gene: TRBV28
d_gene: TRBD2
CDR3nt: TGTGCCAGCAGTTCCGATCGCCTGGGACTACTCTACGAGCAGTACTTC
CDR3aa: CASSSDRLGLLYEQYF

j_gene: TRBJ2-1
abundance: -
v_gene: TRBV11-1
d_gene: TRBD2
CDR3nt: TGTGCCAGCAGCTTAGGAGCTAGCGGGAGGTACAATGAGCAGTTCTTC
CDR3aa: CASSLGASGRYNEQFF

j_gene: TRBJ1-6
abundance: -
v_gene: TRBV6-1
d_gene: TRBD1
CDR3nt: TGTGCCAGCAGACGCAAGGGACAGGGTATCAGTTCACCCCTCCACTTT
CDR3aa: CASRRKGQGISSPLHF

j_gene: TRBJ1-1
abundance: -
v_gene: TRBV4-1
d_gene: TRBD1
CDR3nt: TGCGCCAGCAGCCAAGAGGAGGGACAGGGATTCTCTGAAGCTTTCTTT
CDR3aa: CASSQEEGQGFSEAFF

j_gene: TRBJ2-7
abundance: few
v_gene: TRBV2
d_gene: -
CDR3nt: TGTGCCAGCAGCCCGCTGGAATCCTACGAGCAGTACTTC
CDR3aa: CASSPLESYEQYF

j_gene: TRBJ2-3
abundance: few
v_gene: TRBV6-1
d_gene: TRBD2
CDR3nt: TGTGCCAGCAGTGACACTAGCGGGAGTTCCACAGATACGCAGTATTTT
CDR3aa: CASSDTSGSSTDTQYF

j_gene: TRBJ1-1
abundance: few
v_gene: TRBV15
d_gene: -
CDR3nt: TGTGCCACCAGCCCCACGCGGGGTCCAAGTCCAGCTTTCTTT
CDR3aa: CATSPTRGPSPAFF

j_gene: TRBJ1-1
abundance: -
v_gene: TRBV13
d_gene: -
CDR3nt: TGTGCCAGCAGCTTCCGGGGGAACACTGAAGCTTTCTTT
CDR3aa: CASSFRGNTEAFF

j_gene: TRBJ1-5
abundance: -
v_gene: TRBV3-1
d_gene: -
CDR3nt: TGTGCCAGCAGCTACACCTATAGCAATCAGCCCCAGCATTTT
CDR3aa: CASSYTYSNQPQHF

j_gene: TRBJ2-5
abundance: once
v_gene: TRBV9
d_gene: TRBD2
CDR3nt: TGTGCCAGCAGCGACCTAGCGGGAGGAGAGACCCAGTACTTC
CDR3aa: CASSDLAGGETQYF

j_gene: TRBJ1-5
abundance: -
v_gene: TRBV12-3/TRBV12-4
d_gene: -
CDR3nt: TGTGCCAGCAGTTTTTTGGACAAAGGACAGCCCCAGCATTTT
CDR3aa: CASSFLDKGQPQHF

j_gene: TRBJ2-1
abundance: few
v_gene: TRBV11-3
d_gene: -
CDR3nt: TGTGCCAGCAGCCCGGATTACAATGAGCAGTTCTTC
CDR3aa: CASSPDYNEQFF

j_gene: TRBJ1-1
abundance: -
v_gene: TRBV6-1
d_gene: -
CDR3nt: TGTGCCAGCAGTTCCCATACAGGGAACACTGAAGCTTTCTTT
CDR3aa: CASSSHTGNTEAFF

j_gene: TRBJ2-5
abundance: many
v_gene: TRBV28
d_gene: TRBD1
CDR3nt: TGTGCCAGCAGTTGGGACAGGGCGTACCAAGAGACCCAGTACTTC
CDR3aa: CASSWDRAYQETQYF

j_gene: TRBJ1-1
abundance: medium-sized
v_gene: TRBV7-9
d_gene: -
CDR3nt: TGTGCCAGCAGCTTGTCAGGGGACACTGAAGCTTTCTTT
CDR3aa: CASSLSGDTEAFF

j_gene: TRBJ2-1
abundance: -
v_gene: TRBV4-1
d_gene: TRBD2
CDR3nt: TGCGCCAGCAGCCATCCGGGACTAGCGGGAGGGCCGTTCCGGAATGAGCAGTTCTTC
CDR3aa: CASSHPGLAGGPFRNEQFF

j_gene: TRBJ2-7
abundance: -
v_gene: TRBV20-1
d_gene: TRBD2
CDR3nt: TGCAGTGCTGAACTAGCGGGAGGCACCTACGAGCAGTACTTC
CDR3aa: CSAELAGGTYEQYF

j_gene: TRBJ2-3
abundance: medium-sized
v_gene: TRBV7-3
d_gene: TRBD1
CDR3nt: TGTGCCAGCAGCTATCGACAGGGGCGGGCAGATACGCAGTATTTT
CDR3aa: CASSYRQGRADTQYF

j_gene: TRBJ1-2
abundance: -
v_gene: TRBV28
d_gene: -
CDR3nt: TGTGCCAGCAGTCTGGCCGCGGGCTACACCTTC
CDR3aa: CASSLAAGYTF

j_gene: TRBJ1-1
abundance: -
v_gene: TRBV3-1
d_gene: -
CDR3nt: TGTGCCAGCAGTATCAAGGGGAGTACGGCTTTCTTT
CDR3aa: CASSIKGSTAFF

j_gene: TRBJ2-3
abundance: few
v_gene: TRBV27
d_gene: TRBD2
CDR3nt: TGTGCCAGCAGTTCCGGACTAGCGGGCACCCACACAGATACGCAGTATTTT
CDR3aa: CASSSGLAGTHTDTQYF

j_gene: TRBJ2-7
abundance: -
v_gene: TRBV27
d_gene: -
CDR3nt: TGTGCCAGCAGTTTTCAGGGGTCATCCTACGAGCAGTACTTC
CDR3aa: CASSFQGSSYEQYF